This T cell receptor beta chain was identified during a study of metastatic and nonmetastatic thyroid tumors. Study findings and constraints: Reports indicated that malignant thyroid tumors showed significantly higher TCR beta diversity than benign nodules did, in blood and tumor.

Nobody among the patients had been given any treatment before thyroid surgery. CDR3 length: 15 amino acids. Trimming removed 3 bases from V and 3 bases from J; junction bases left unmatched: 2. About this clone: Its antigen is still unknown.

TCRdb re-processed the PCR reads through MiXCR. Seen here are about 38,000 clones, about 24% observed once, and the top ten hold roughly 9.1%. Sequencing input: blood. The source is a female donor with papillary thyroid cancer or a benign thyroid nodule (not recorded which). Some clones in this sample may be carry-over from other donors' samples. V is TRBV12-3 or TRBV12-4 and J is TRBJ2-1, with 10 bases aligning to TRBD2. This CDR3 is CASSFASGGYNEQFF. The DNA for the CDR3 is TGTGCCAGCAGTTTTGCTAGCGGGGGCTACAATGAGCAGTTCTTC.